Listed below are T cell receptor beta chains from one sample, sequenced in a study of T cell changes during pregnancy in multiple sclerosis. Repertoires were generated with immunoSEQ multiplex PCR, while TCRdb's copy carries only in-frame clones and drops some. In the table there are about 40,000 clones, over 75% of which are singletons. The sequenced sample was peripheral blood, obtained in the first trimester of pregnancy. These receptors were collected from a female donor in good health, enrolled as a control in a pregnancy study. Each CDR3 is given with its conserved first and last residue. The order of the fields is CDR3 protein, CDR3 DNA, D gene, clone size, V gene, J gene. A D gene is named only where the DNA matches it firmly. Clone size is shown for a subset of rows, as once, few, many or a class of expanded clone.

cdr3_aa: CASSRGGQETQYF
cdr3_nt: TGTGCCAGCTCCCGAGGAGGCCAAGAGACCCAGTACTTC
d_call: NA
clone_size: NA
v_call: TRBV18
j_call: TRBJ2-5

cdr3_aa: CASSLTGLAVSGANVLTF
cdr3_nt: TGTGCCAGCAGCTTGACGGGACTAGCGGTTTCTGGGGCCAACGTCCTGACTTTC
d_call: TRBD2
clone_size: few
v_call: TRBV13
j_call: TRBJ2-6

cdr3_aa: CASSHPEGQGAYEQYF
cdr3_nt: TGTGCCAGCAGCCATCCAGAGGGACAGGGGGCCTACGAGCAGTACTTC
d_call: TRBD1
clone_size: NA
v_call: TRBV5-6
j_call: TRBJ2-7

cdr3_aa: CASSLTGTSEQFF
cdr3_nt: TGTGCCAGCAGCTTGACAGGGACGTCAGAGCAGTTCTTC
d_call: TRBD1
clone_size: NA
v_call: TRBV11-2
j_call: TRBJ2-1

cdr3_aa: CASNAFRGPGELFF
cdr3_nt: TGTGCCAGTAACGCCTTCAGGGGCCCCGGGGAGCTGTTTTTT
d_call: NA
clone_size: NA
v_call: TRBV19
j_call: TRBJ2-2

cdr3_aa: CASSLPPEGQNTEAFF
cdr3_nt: TGTGCCAGCAGCCTCCCCCCAGAGGGCCAGAACACTGAAGCTTTCTTT
d_call: NA
clone_size: NA
v_call: TRBV2
j_call: TRBJ1-1

cdr3_aa: CASSFRDRGGGYTF
cdr3_nt: TGTGCCAGCAGTTTCAGGGACAGGGGCGGTGGCTACACCTTC
d_call: TRBD1
clone_size: NA
v_call: TRBV27
j_call: TRBJ1-2

cdr3_aa: CATQGGEDSPLHF
cdr3_nt: TGTGCCACCCAGGGAGGGGAGGATTCACCCCTCCACTTT
d_call: NA
clone_size: NA
v_call: TRBV21-1
j_call: TRBJ1-6

cdr3_aa: CASSPGSSGNNEQFF
cdr3_nt: TGTGCCAGCAGTCCGGGCAGTAGCGGGAACAATGAGCAGTTCTTC
d_call: TRBD2
clone_size: NA
v_call: TRBV6-4
j_call: TRBJ2-1

cdr3_aa: CASSEGTGITGELFF
cdr3_nt: TGTGCCAGCAGTGAGGGGACAGGGATCACCGGGGAGCTGTTTTTT
d_call: TRBD1
clone_size: NA
v_call: TRBV6-4
j_call: TRBJ2-2

cdr3_aa: CASSMTNPVAFF
cdr3_nt: TGTGCCAGTAGTATGACAAATCCGGTAGCTTTCTTT
d_call: NA
clone_size: NA
v_call: TRBV19
j_call: TRBJ1-1

cdr3_aa: CASTPLADQPQHF
cdr3_nt: TGTGCCAGCACCCCCTTGGCGGATCAGCCCCAGCATTTT
d_call: NA
clone_size: NA
v_call: TRBV6-6
j_call: TRBJ1-5

cdr3_aa: CASSEGGLAVYEQYF
cdr3_nt: TGTGCCAGCAGTGAAGGTGGACTAGCGGTGTACGAGCAGTACTTC
d_call: TRBD2
clone_size: NA
v_call: TRBV6-1
j_call: TRBJ2-7

cdr3_aa: CASGLVWQGQETQYF
cdr3_nt: TGTGCTAGTGGTTTGGTATGGCAGGGACAAGAGACCCAGTACTTC
d_call: NA
clone_size: NA
v_call: TRBV12-5
j_call: TRBJ2-5

cdr3_aa: CASSQTTGGGNYGYTF
cdr3_nt: TGTGCCAGCAGCCAGACTACAGGGGGCGGGAACTATGGCTACACCTTC
d_call: TRBD1
clone_size: NA
v_call: TRBV4-2
j_call: TRBJ1-2

cdr3_aa: CASRTGDSYEQYF
cdr3_nt: TGTGCCAGCCGGACAGGGGACTCCTACGAGCAGTACTTC
d_call: TRBD1
clone_size: NA
v_call: TRBV2
j_call: TRBJ2-7

cdr3_aa: CASSQTGKGNQPQHF
cdr3_nt: TGCGCCAGCAGCCAAACAGGGAAGGGCAATCAGCCCCAGCATTTT
d_call: NA
clone_size: NA
v_call: TRBV4-1
j_call: TRBJ1-5

cdr3_aa: CASSLSSGGAGDTQYF
cdr3_nt: TGTGCCAGCAGCTTGAGTAGCGGGGGGGCAGGGGATACGCAGTATTTT
d_call: TRBD2
clone_size: NA
v_call: TRBV5-4
j_call: TRBJ2-3

cdr3_aa: CASSLFPGGRSFYEQYF
cdr3_nt: TGTGCCAGCAGCTTATTTCCGGGGGGACGCTCATTCTACGAGCAGTACTTC
d_call: TRBD2
clone_size: NA
v_call: TRBV7-9
j_call: TRBJ2-7

cdr3_aa: CASSLAVAGYTF
cdr3_nt: TGTGCCAGCAGCTTGGCGGTGGCTGGCTACACCTTC
d_call: NA
clone_size: once
v_call: TRBV11-2
j_call: TRBJ1-2

cdr3_aa: CASSSTSGSKYEQFF
cdr3_nt: TGTGCCAGCAGCTCTACTAGCGGGAGTAAGTATGAGCAGTTCTTC
d_call: TRBD2
clone_size: NA
v_call: TRBV9
j_call: TRBJ2-1

cdr3_aa: CASSLWGQREGNEQFF
cdr3_nt: TGTGCCAGCAGCTTATGGGGGCAGCGGGAGGGCAATGAGCAGTTCTTC
d_call: TRBD2
clone_size: NA
v_call: TRBV7-6
j_call: TRBJ2-1

cdr3_aa: CASSQPRDRGREKLFF
cdr3_nt: TGCGCCAGCAGCCAACCCCGGGACAGGGGGCGCGAAAAACTGTTTTTT
d_call: TRBD1
clone_size: once
v_call: TRBV4-1
j_call: TRBJ1-4

cdr3_aa: CASSPSGGALETQYF
cdr3_nt: TGTGCCAGCAGCCCCAGCGGGGGGGCTCTAGAGACCCAGTACTTC
d_call: TRBD2
clone_size: once
v_call: TRBV7-3
j_call: TRBJ2-5

cdr3_aa: CASSWGLALEQFF
cdr3_nt: TGCGCCAGCAGCTGGGGACTAGCGCTTGAGCAGTTCTTC
d_call: TRBD2
clone_size: NA
v_call: TRBV5-1
j_call: TRBJ2-1

cdr3_aa: CASSLNLAGSSGANVLTF
cdr3_nt: TGTGCCAGCAGTTTAAATTTGGCGGGGAGCTCTGGGGCCAACGTCCTGACTTTC
d_call: NA
clone_size: once
v_call: TRBV28
j_call: TRBJ2-6

cdr3_aa: CASSLSQASTDTQYF
cdr3_nt: TGTGCCAGCAGCTTATCCCAGGCTAGCACAGATACGCAGTATTTT
d_call: NA
clone_size: NA
v_call: TRBV7-9
j_call: TRBJ2-3

cdr3_aa: CASNPGQSSYEQYF
cdr3_nt: TGTGCCAGTAACCCAGGACAGAGCTCCTACGAGCAGTACTTC
d_call: NA
clone_size: NA
v_call: TRBV19
j_call: TRBJ2-7

cdr3_aa: CASSPLRSGGRNSYEQYF
cdr3_nt: TGTGCCAGCAGCCCACTACGATCTGGCGGGAGGAACTCCTACGAGCAGTACTTC
d_call: TRBD2
clone_size: NA
v_call: TRBV7-2
j_call: TRBJ2-7

cdr3_aa: CASSPPLRLASVGEQYF
cdr3_nt: TGTGCCAGCAGTCCGCCTCTTAGACTAGCCTCAGTGGGGGAGCAGTACTTC
d_call: TRBD2
clone_size: NA
v_call: TRBV7-8
j_call: TRBJ2-7

cdr3_aa: CASRMTSGGEQFF
cdr3_nt: TGTGCCAGCAGGATGACTAGCGGGGGGGAGCAGTTCTTC
d_call: TRBD2
clone_size: NA
v_call: TRBV6-1
j_call: TRBJ2-1

cdr3_aa: CASSLDSPNEQFF
cdr3_nt: TGTGCCAGCAGCCTAGATAGCCCCAATGAGCAGTTCTTC
d_call: NA
clone_size: once
v_call: TRBV19
j_call: TRBJ2-1

cdr3_aa: CASSLRVGGRGNTIYF
cdr3_nt: TGTGCCAGCAGTCTTCGAGTGGGGGGGCGAGGAAACACCATATATTTT
d_call: NA
clone_size: NA
v_call: TRBV28
j_call: TRBJ1-3

cdr3_aa: CASSVGSGVGGDTQYF
cdr3_nt: TGTGCCAGCAGCGTAGGATCGGGAGTGGGAGGGGATACGCAGTATTTT
d_call: TRBD2
clone_size: NA
v_call: TRBV9
j_call: TRBJ2-3

cdr3_aa: CASSYQGPYEQYF
cdr3_nt: TGTGCCAGCAGTTACCAGGGTCCCTACGAGCAGTACTTC
d_call: NA
clone_size: NA
v_call: TRBV6-5
j_call: TRBJ2-7

cdr3_aa: CASTMTGGAGNSPLHF
cdr3_nt: TGCGCCAGCACAATGACGGGGGGCGCGGGTAATTCACCCCTCCACTTT
d_call: NA
clone_size: NA
v_call: TRBV5-1
j_call: TRBJ1-6

cdr3_aa: CASSESRRESTYEQYF
cdr3_nt: TGCGCCAGCAGTGAGTCGAGACGGGAGTCCACCTACGAGCAGTACTTC
d_call: NA
clone_size: NA
v_call: TRBV10-2
j_call: TRBJ2-7

cdr3_aa: CASSPRDRAWETQYF
cdr3_nt: TGTGCCAGCAGTCCCCGGGACAGGGCTTGGGAGACCCAGTACTTC
d_call: TRBD1
clone_size: few
v_call: TRBV27
j_call: TRBJ2-5

cdr3_aa: CASSRTGRDNEQFF
cdr3_nt: TGTGCCAGCAGCCGGACAGGGCGGGACAATGAGCAGTTCTTC
d_call: TRBD1
clone_size: NA
v_call: TRBV6-1
j_call: TRBJ2-1

cdr3_aa: CASSYSTGGETQYF
cdr3_nt: TGTGCCAGCAGTTACTCGACCGGAGGGGAGACCCAGTACTTC
d_call: NA
clone_size: NA
v_call: TRBV6-5
j_call: TRBJ2-5

cdr3_aa: CASSQTQGSHEQYF
cdr3_nt: TGCGCCAGCAGCCAGACCCAGGGGAGCCACGAGCAGTACTTC
d_call: NA
clone_size: NA
v_call: TRBV5-1
j_call: TRBJ2-7

cdr3_aa: CASRSRQKQYF
cdr3_nt: TGCGCCAGCAGATCTAGACAGAAGCAGTACTTC
d_call: NA
clone_size: NA
v_call: TRBV23-1
j_call: TRBJ2-7

cdr3_aa: CASSLAGTAYNSPLHF
cdr3_nt: TGCGCCAGCAGCTTGGCCGGGACAGCCTATAATTCACCCCTCCACTTT
d_call: TRBD1
clone_size: NA
v_call: TRBV5-1
j_call: TRBJ1-6

cdr3_aa: CASSVGGHQGSYEQYF
cdr3_nt: TGTGCCAGCAGCGTAGGGGGACATCAGGGCTCCTACGAGCAGTACTTC
d_call: NA
clone_size: NA
v_call: TRBV9
j_call: TRBJ2-7

cdr3_aa: CAISDRDRGGYGYTF
cdr3_nt: TGTGCCATCAGCGACCGGGACAGGGGTGGCTATGGCTACACCTTC
d_call: TRBD1
clone_size: NA
v_call: TRBV10-3
j_call: TRBJ1-2

cdr3_aa: CASSGQSNQPQHF
cdr3_nt: TGTGCCAGCAGTGGACAGAGCAATCAGCCCCAGCATTTT
d_call: NA
clone_size: NA
v_call: TRBV6-6
j_call: TRBJ1-5

cdr3_aa: CASSLQESYEQYF
cdr3_nt: TGCGCCAGCAGCTTGCAAGAGTCCTACGAGCAGTACTTC
d_call: NA
clone_size: few
v_call: TRBV5-1
j_call: TRBJ2-7